This TCR beta chain was captured in a study of blood T cell repertoires in COVID-19 (dated by TCRdb to 2020 to 2021). Looking at the study overall: Collaborator samples came from the United States, Italy and Spain and covered acute and convalescent phases of COVID-19. The sample metadata nearly always contained a de-identified subject ID, COVID-19 status, age in years and sex. The prospective study material was composed of cDNA or gDNA derived from T cells, B-cell-depleted T cells, or PBMCs. A freely available public database, intended as a resource for researchers studying the immune response to SARS-CoV-2, is where the repertoires were released. HLA class I and class II types, where available, came from metadata supplied by the sample provider rather than from assay-based typing. Deeply sampled blood TCRbeta repertoires from subjects exposed to, actively infected with, or recovered from COVID-19 were included in the dataset. The samples were drawn from the first 160 participants of the ongoing ImmuneRACE study and from over 950 subjects provided by 6 global collaborators. Broad study findings and their caveats: Clinical and demographic metadata were provided uncurated, with the amount varying by source and participant.

The CDR3 holds 14 amino acids from the cysteine to the phenylalanine. Kept here is only the CDR3 DNA, which spans 42 bases and is read in frame from base 1. The germline V gene (reference sequence) yields LNHDA for CDR1 and SQIVND for CDR2. Trimming takes 4 bases from V and 4 bases from J, and the germline ends sit 13 bases apart. Notes on this clone: Its antigen remains unidentified. Per-nucleotide qualities are absent, and no much larger clonotype sits a single base away.

Participants in the prospective study were enrolled through a virtual design, were aged about 18 to 100 years, and lived in approximately 24 United States geographic areas. In the prospective study, cohorts were assigned on the basis of participant-reported clinical history obtained from a screening survey and a study questionnaire. Mobile phlebotomists in the prospective study collected whole blood, serum and a nasopharyngeal or oropharyngeal swab from every participant. Over an approximately 2-month period, participants in the prospective study had the option of providing additional blood draws and questionnaires. Before DNA extraction, prospective study blood samples were shipped either frozen or at room temperature. TCRbeta CDR3 regions were amplified from genomic DNA using the immunoSEQ Assay, a bias-controlled multiplex PCR. The original methods were these. Nucleated cell counts per sample were estimated from amplification of reference gene primers within the assay. To quantify the absolute abundance of each unique TCRbeta CDR3 rearrangement, sequence reads were collapsed and filtered. For each sample, productive Simpson clonality was calculated by taking the square root of Simpson's diversity index across productive rearrangements. TCRdb carries this immuneACCESS record with in-frame sequences only. Its versions omit some clonotypes, under half of them owing to an unresolved V gene in the studies checked, with the rest unexplained. For V, J and clone size, that table is used; D and trimming come from the DNA. Counted in this sample were about 360,000 clones; roughly 90% of them appeared once. The top ten constitute approximately 2.1% of the sample.

The chain links TRBV19 with TRBJ1-2; a tentative D call is TRBD1 (5 bases match). The sequence was obtained from a woman between 40 and 50 years old with acute COVID-19. The sequencing sample was made of PBMCs or T cells enriched from blood (not recorded which). The CDR3 reads as follows: CASSRGGQLYGYTF. The base sequence is TGTGCCAGTAGTAGGGGCGGACAACTCTATGGCTACACCTTC.